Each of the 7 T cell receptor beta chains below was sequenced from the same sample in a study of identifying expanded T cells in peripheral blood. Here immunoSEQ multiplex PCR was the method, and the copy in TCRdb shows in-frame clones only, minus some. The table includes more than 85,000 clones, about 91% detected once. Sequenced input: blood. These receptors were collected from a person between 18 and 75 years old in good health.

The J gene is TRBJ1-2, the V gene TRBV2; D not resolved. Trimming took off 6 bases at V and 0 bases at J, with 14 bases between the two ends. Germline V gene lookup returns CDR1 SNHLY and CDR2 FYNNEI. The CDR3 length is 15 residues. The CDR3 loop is CASRSVAATNYGYTF. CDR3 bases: TGTGCCAGCAGAAGTGTCGCTGCCACTAACTATGGCTACACCTTC. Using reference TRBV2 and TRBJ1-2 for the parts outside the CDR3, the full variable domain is EPEVTQTPSHQVTQMGQEVILRCVPISNHLYFYWYRQILGQKVEFLVSFYNNEISEKSEIFDDQFSVERPDGSNFTLKIRSTKLEDSAMYFCASRSVAATNYGYTFGSGTRLTVV.

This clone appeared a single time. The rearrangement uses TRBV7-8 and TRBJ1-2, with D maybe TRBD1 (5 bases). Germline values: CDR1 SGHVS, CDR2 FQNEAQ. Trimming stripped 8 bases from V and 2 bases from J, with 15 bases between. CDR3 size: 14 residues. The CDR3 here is CASVRGRVNYGYTF. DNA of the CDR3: TGTGCCAGCGTCCGGGGGAGGGTAAACTATGGCTACACCTTC. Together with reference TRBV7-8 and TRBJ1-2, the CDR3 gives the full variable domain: GAGVSQSPRYKVAKRGQDVALRCDPISGHVSLFWYQQALGQGPEFLTYFQNEAQLDKSGLPSDRFFAERPEGSVSTLKIQRTQQEDSAVYLCASVRGRVNYGYTFGSGTRLTVV.

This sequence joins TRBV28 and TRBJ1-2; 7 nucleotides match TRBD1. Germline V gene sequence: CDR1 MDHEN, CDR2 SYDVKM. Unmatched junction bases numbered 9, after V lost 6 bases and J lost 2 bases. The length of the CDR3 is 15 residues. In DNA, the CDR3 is TGTGCCAGCAGCGACACCCTACAGGGGAACTATGGCTACACCTTC. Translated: CASSDTLQGNYGYTF.

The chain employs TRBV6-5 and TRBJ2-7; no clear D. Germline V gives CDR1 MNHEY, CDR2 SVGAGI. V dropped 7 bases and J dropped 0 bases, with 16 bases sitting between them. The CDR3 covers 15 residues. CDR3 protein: CASTYGVGGSYEQYF. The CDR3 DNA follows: TGTGCCAGCACCTACGGTGTCGGCGGCTCCTACGAGCAGTACTTC.

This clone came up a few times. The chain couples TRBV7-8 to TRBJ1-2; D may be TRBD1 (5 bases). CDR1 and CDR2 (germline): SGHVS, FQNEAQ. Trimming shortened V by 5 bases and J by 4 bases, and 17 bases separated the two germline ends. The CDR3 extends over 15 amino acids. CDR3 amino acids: CASSQGVQGSYGYTF. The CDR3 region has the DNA TGTGCCAGCAGCCAAGGGGTCCAGGGCTCCTATGGCTACACCTTC.

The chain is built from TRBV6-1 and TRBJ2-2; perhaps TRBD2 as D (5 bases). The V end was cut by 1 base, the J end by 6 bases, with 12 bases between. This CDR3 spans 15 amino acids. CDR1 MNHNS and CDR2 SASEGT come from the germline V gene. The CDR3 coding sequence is TGTGCCAGCAGTGAAGTTGAGGGCCCGGCCGGGGAGCTGTTTTTT. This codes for CASSEVEGPAGELFF.

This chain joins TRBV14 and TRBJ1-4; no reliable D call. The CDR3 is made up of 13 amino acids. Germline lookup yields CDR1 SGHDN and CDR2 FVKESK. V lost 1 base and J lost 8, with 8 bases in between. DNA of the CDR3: TGTGCCAGCAGCCAAGTGCTAGCGGAAAAACTGTTTTTT. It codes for CASSQVLAEKLFF.